Listed below are T cell receptor beta chains from one sample, sequenced in a study of blood T cell repertoires in COVID-19. Using immunoSEQ multiplex PCR, the repertoire was profiled, and TCRdb retains in-frame clones only, with some absent. The table lists around 450,000 clones, 85% to 90% of them singletons. The specimen was peripheral blood. The receptors derive from a woman aged 25-40 years with acute or convalescent COVID-19. CDR3s include the opening cysteine and the closing phenylalanine or tryptophan. D genes are given only for firm matches. The listing skips clone size in some rows; elsewhere it reads once, few, many or a size class.

clone_size j_call d_call v_call cdr3_aa cdr3_nt
. TRBJ2-3 . TRBV5-1 CASSLALWGGTDTQYF TGCGCCAGCAGCTTGGCCCTGTGGGGCGGCACAGATACGCAGTATTTT
. TRBJ1-1 TRBD1 TRBV28 CASSYLGTAEAFF TGTGCCAGCAGTTATCTGGGGACAGCCGAAGCTTTCTTT
. TRBJ1-6 . TRBV7-9 CASSLGKGSPLHF TGTGCCAGCAGCCTGGGGAAGGGGTCACCCCTCCACTTT
. TRBJ1-4 . TRBV7-2 CASSPSGGEKLFF TGTGCCAGCAGCCCCTCAGGAGGCGAAAAACTGTTTTTT
. TRBJ2-3 TRBD2 TRBV25-1 CASSEYTRGLLEDTQYF TGTGCCAGCAGTGAATATACGCGGGGGTTACTGGAGGATACGCAGTATTTT
. TRBJ1-2 . TRBV6-5 CASSSREGSGYGYTF TGTGCCAGCAGTTCCCGGGAGGGGTCAGGCTATGGCTACACCTTC
. TRBJ2-1 TRBD1 TRBV6-6 CASSSGTGRYNEQFF TGTGCCAGCAGTTCCGGGACAGGGAGGTACAATGAGCAGTTCTTC
. TRBJ2-1 TRBD2 TRBV30 CARARQAGGYNEQFF TGTGCCCGTGCACGTCAGGCGGGGGGATACAATGAGCAGTTCTTC
. TRBJ1-4 TRBD1 TRBV28 CASSLSRGRAIEKLFF TGTGCCAGCAGTTTGTCAAGGGGGCGCGCGATTGAAAAACTGTTTTTT
. TRBJ2-7 TRBD2 TRBV27 CASSFSGGSTYEQYF TGTGCCAGCAGTTTTAGCGGGGGCTCGACCTACGAGCAGTACTTC
. TRBJ2-1 . TRBV29-1 CSARTVFNEQFF TGCAGCGCCCGGACAGTTTTCAATGAGCAGTTCTTC
. TRBJ2-1 . TRBV7-2 CASSLGGWDEQFF TGTGCCAGCAGCTTAGGAGGCTGGGATGAGCAGTTCTTC
once TRBJ2-2 . TRBV29-1 CSASPRRGTQGGELFF TGCAGCGCCAGTCCACGCAGAGGAACTCAGGGCGGGGAGCTGTTTTTT
. TRBJ1-2 TRBD1 TRBV9 CASSVSGGQGNYGYTF TGTGCCAGCAGCGTAAGCGGTGGACAGGGAAACTATGGCTACACCTTC
. TRBJ2-5 TRBD1 TRBV13 CASSPGGAPQETQYF TGTGCCAGCAGCCCAGGGGGCGCGCCCCAAGAGACCCAGTACTTC
. TRBJ1-2 . TRBV9 CASSPTGGGNYGYTF TGTGCCAGCAGCCCTACTGGGGGCGGTAACTATGGCTACACCTTC
. TRBJ1-2 TRBD1 TRBV6-5 CASSSPGTVYGYTF TGTGCCAGCAGCTCACCCGGGACAGTTTATGGCTACACCTTC
. TRBJ1-2 . TRBV18 CASSPVDGTNYGYTF TGTGCCAGCTCCCCGGTGGACGGGACTAACTATGGCTACACCTTC
. TRBJ2-1 TRBD1 TRBV9 CASSGSRTGVSEQFF TGTGCCAGCAGCGGTTCGCGGACAGGGGTTTCTGAGCAGTTCTTC
. TRBJ1-2 TRBD1 TRBV6-5 CASTTTTGNYGYTF TGTGCCAGCACTACTACGACAGGGAACTATGGCTACACCTTC
. TRBJ2-4 . TRBV4-2 CASSQSAGARAKNIQYF TGTGCCAGCAGCCAATCCGCAGGGGCTAGAGCCAAAAACATTCAGTACTTC
. TRBJ1-4 . TRBV6-6 CASSYSARTGDEKLFF TGTGCCAGCAGTTACTCTGCGCGGACTGGGGATGAAAAACTGTTTTTT
once TRBJ1-1 . TRBV19 CASSLRGPGLERTGGAFF TGTGCCAGTAGTCTTCGAGGGCCCGGACTTGAGAGGACCGGTGGAGCTTTCTTT
. TRBJ2-2 . TRBV7-6 CASSLAASANTGELFF TGTGCCAGCAGCTTAGCGGCCAGCGCGAACACCGGGGAGCTGTTTTTT
. TRBJ2-3 TRBD2 TRBV14 CASSQDAGGVHHDTQYF TGTGCCAGCAGCCAAGATGCCGGGGGGGTCCACCACGATACGCAGTATTTT
. TRBJ2-3 TRBD1 TRBV18 CASSPVQGARDTQYF TGTGCCAGCTCACCAGTCCAGGGGGCCAGAGATACGCAGTATTTT
few TRBJ2-7 TRBD1 TRBV2 CASSPSGTAFYEQYF TGTGCCAGCAGTCCCTCCGGGACAGCGTTCTACGAGCAGTACTTC
. TRBJ2-5 . TRBV4-1 CASSQEEGAVETQYF TGCGCCAGCAGCCAAGAGGAGGGGGCAGTGGAGACCCAGTACTTC
. TRBJ1-4 TRBD1 TRBV3-1/TRBV3-2 CASSLSGGANEKLFF TGTGCCAGCAGTTTATCAGGGGGAGCAAATGAAAAACTGTTTTTT
. TRBJ2-3 TRBD2 TRBV7-3 CASSFSGDLTDTQYF TGTGCCAGCAGCTTTAGCGGGGACCTCACAGATACGCAGTATTTT
few TRBJ1-1 . TRBV3-1/TRBV3-2 CASSQDRGASRSFF TGTGCCAGCAGCCAAGACAGGGGAGCCTCGCGGAGTTTCTTT
. TRBJ1-6 TRBD1 TRBV5-4 CASSQDRGLQNSPLHF TGTGCCAGCAGCCAGGACAGGGGGCTCCAAAATTCACCCCTCCACTTT
. TRBJ2-3 TRBD2 TRBV7-8 CASSLALIAGGTDTQYF TGTGCCAGCAGCTTAGCTCTCATAGCGGGGGGTACAGATACGCAGTATTTT
. TRBJ2-2 TRBD2 TRBV9 CASSVPSGGANTGELFF TGTGCCAGCAGCGTACCCAGCGGGGGGGCGAACACCGGGGAGCTGTTTTTT
. TRBJ2-1 TRBD1 TRBV24-1 CATSDSGTGSSYNEQFF TGTGCCACCAGTGATTCGGGGACAGGGAGCTCCTACAATGAGCAGTTCTTC
. TRBJ2-7 . TRBV29-1 CSVALLRDPPTEQYF TGCAGCGTTGCCCTGTTGCGGGACCCCCCTACCGAGCAGTACTTC
. TRBJ1-4 . TRBV7-2 CASSSGTREKLFF TGTGCCAGCAGCTCCGGGACACGGGAAAAACTGTTTTTT
. TRBJ1-5 . TRBV4-1 CASSLSRQINQPQHF TGCGCCAGCAGCCTATCAAGACAGATCAATCAGCCCCAGCATTTT
once TRBJ1-3 . TRBV4-1 CASSQWFGQIIVSGNTIYF TGCGCCAGCAGCCAGTGGTTTGGACAGATAATTGTATCTGGAAACACCATATATTTT
. TRBJ1-2 . TRBV28 CASTTKGGGYGYTF TGTGCCAGCACTACCAAGGGGGGGGGATATGGCTACACCTTC
. TRBJ1-4 TRBD1 TRBV9 CASSVGSGGLSEKLFF TGTGCCAGCAGCGTGGGGTCAGGGGGGCTTTCTGAAAAACTGTTTTTT
. TRBJ1-6 . TRBV4-1 CASSQSSLTYNSPLHF TGCGCCAGCAGCCAAAGTTCCCTAACCTATAATTCACCCCTCCACTTT
. TRBJ1-4 . TRBV12-5 CASGLVLNRNGPEKLFF TGTGCTAGTGGTTTGGTCCTTAACAGGAATGGACCTGAAAAACTGTTTTTT
. TRBJ1-2 . TRBV6-5 CASSYEAGAIYGYTF TGTGCCAGCAGTTACGAAGCGGGGGCGATCTATGGCTACACCTTC
. TRBJ1-6 . TRBV6-5 CASIRSSYNSPLHF TGTGCCAGCATCAGAAGCTCCTATAATTCACCCCTCCACTTT
. TRBJ2-7 . TRBV12-2 CASRLFRPVGLAGPSSYEQYF TGTGCAAGTCGCTTATTCCGGCCGGTGGGACTAGCGGGGCCCAGCTCCTACGAGCAGTACTTC
. TRBJ2-5 TRBD1 TRBV20-1 CSLGTEETQYF TGCAGCCTGGGGACAGAAGAGACCCAGTACTTC
. TRBJ1-5 . TRBV12-1 CASSFGVGAGSNQPQHF .
. TRBJ1-6 . TRBV19 CASSEGPSSYNSPLHF TGTGCCAGTTCGGAGGGACCTAGCTCCTATAATTCACCCCTCCACTTT
. TRBJ2-2 . TRBV24-1 CATSTAGTGELFF TGTGCCACCAGCACAGCAGGCACCGGGGAGCTGTTTTTT
. TRBJ2-1 TRBD2 TRBV7-2 CASSLLYGTINEQFF TGTGCCAGCAGCTTACTATACGGGACTATCAATGAGCAGTTCTTC
. TRBJ2-7 TRBD1 TRBV29-1 CSVEDRGQGYEQYF TGCAGCGTTGAAGATAGGGGACAGGGCTACGAGCAGTACTTC
. TRBJ1-2 . TRBV7-9 CASSSLMGYTF TGTGCCAGCAGTAGTCTCATGGGCTACACCTTC
. TRBJ2-5 TRBD1 TRBV3-1/TRBV3-2 CASSDRGGGQETQYF TGTGCCAGCAGCGACAGGGGTGGAGGGCAAGAGACCCAGTACTTC
once TRBJ2-1 . TRBV2 CASSRQPSYNEQFF TGTGCCAGCAGTAGACAGCCCTCCTACAATGAGCAGTTCTTC
. TRBJ2-2 . TRBV12-3/TRBV12-4 CASSLLNTGELFF TGTGCCAGCAGTTTACTAAACACCGGGGAGCTGTTTTTT